This TCR beta chain appears in the sequencing data of a study of siplizumab effects on memory and regulatory T cells. Study observations and caveats: In siplizumab conditions, mappable alloreactive CD4+ clones averaged approximately 70% Treg-derived, against roughly 25% in controls.

This clone was seen just once. What it recognizes is unknown. TCRdb's copy holds only in-frame clones and misses some; the assay was immunoSEQ multiplex PCR. The sample has 50,000 or so clones, about 92% seen once; the top ten hold approximately 38%. The clonotype comes from a human donor in good health. Sequencing was carried out using CD8+ T cells sorted from blood.

CDR3 sequence reads: CASSRTQAYEQYF. CDR3 coding DNA: TGTGCCAGCAGCCGGACTCAAGCGTACGAGCAGTACTTC. J is TRBJ2-7 and V is TRBV11-2; TRBD2 might be the D (5 bases). Trimming pared 5 bases from V and 4 bases from J, leaving 12 bases between. Germline V CDR1 and CDR2: SGHAT, FQNNGV. This CDR3 has 13 residues.